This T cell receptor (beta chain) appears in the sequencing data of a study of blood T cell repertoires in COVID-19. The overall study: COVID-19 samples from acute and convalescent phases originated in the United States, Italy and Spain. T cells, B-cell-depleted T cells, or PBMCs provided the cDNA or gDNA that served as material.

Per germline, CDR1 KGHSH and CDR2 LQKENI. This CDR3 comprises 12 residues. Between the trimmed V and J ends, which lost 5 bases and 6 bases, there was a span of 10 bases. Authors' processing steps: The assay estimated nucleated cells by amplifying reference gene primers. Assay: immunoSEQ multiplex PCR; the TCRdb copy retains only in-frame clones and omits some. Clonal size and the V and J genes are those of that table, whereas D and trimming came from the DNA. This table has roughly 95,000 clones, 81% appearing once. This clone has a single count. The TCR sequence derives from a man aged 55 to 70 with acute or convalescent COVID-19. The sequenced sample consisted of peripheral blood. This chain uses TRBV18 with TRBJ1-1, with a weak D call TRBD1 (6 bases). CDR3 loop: CASSSDRSEAFF. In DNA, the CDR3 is TGTGCCAGCTCATCAGACAGGTCTGAAGCTTTCTTT.